Presented here are 5 T cell receptor beta chains from one specimen sequenced in a study of T cell repertoires in ileal Crohn's disease. Produced via immunoSEQ multiplex PCR; TCRdb's table is partial and in-frame only. The sample records about 62,000 clones, less than 90% being singletons. Time point reported: neoterminal ileum biopsy at postoperative endoscopy, about 6 months after surgery. The specimen sequenced was ileal tissue. Every receptor here comes from an adult with Crohn's disease.

This clone was counted a single time. The chain links TRBV9 to TRBJ2-5; D possibly corresponds to TRBD2 (6 bases). CDR3 size: 15 residues. Germline loops: CDR1 SGDLS, CDR2 YYNGEE. Trimming took 4 bases from V and 5 from J, leaving 18 bases between them. For the CDR3, the DNA is TGTGCCAGCAGCCCCGCCGGGACTTTGAAGGAGACCCAGTACTTC. Encoded protein: CASSPAGTLKETQYF.

V and J are TRBV5-6 and TRBJ2-1, with TRBD1 matching 11 bases. The CDR3 length is 15 residues. Germline-derived CDR1 and CDR2 are SGHDT and YYEEEE. V lost 4 bases, J lost 8 bases, and 8 bases stayed unmatched. CDR3 residues: CASSPGQGAWDEQFF. CDR3 DNA sequence: TGTGCCAGCAGCCCCGGACAGGGGGCTTGGGATGAGCAGTTCTTC. The whole variable domain, filled in from reference TRBV5-6 and TRBJ2-1, reads DAGVTQSPTHLIKTRGQQVTLRCSPKSGHDTVSWYQQALGQGPQFIFQYYEEEERQRGNFPDRFSGHQFPNYSSELNVNALLLGDSALYLCASSPGQGAWDEQFFGPGTRLTVL.

V is TRBV2 and J is TRBJ1-1; TRBD1 might be the D (5 bases). Per the germline V gene, CDR1 is SNHLY and CDR2 is FYNNEI. The CDR3 has 14 residues. V lost 5 bases and J lost 0, with 10 bases in between. CDR3 in amino acids: CASSLTGLNTEAFF. Here the CDR3 DNA reads TGTGCCAGCAGTTTAACAGGATTGAACACTGAAGCTTTCTTT.

The V and J genes are TRBV19 and TRBJ2-7, with 8 bases that match TRBD1. The CDR3 totals 17 residues. V was pared by 4 bases and J by 0 bases, with 11 bases of the junction left unmatched. Germline V gives CDR1 LNHDA, CDR2 SQIVND (reference sequence). This CDR3 is CASSTKRTGLSSYEQYF. The DNA of the CDR3 is TGTGCCAGTAGTACGAAAAGGACAGGGCTTAGCTCCTACGAGCAGTACTTC.

This CDR3 is CASSDRPSLNEQFF. As DNA, the CDR3 is TGCGCCAGCAGCGACAGGCCATCCCTCAATGAGCAGTTCTTC. V is TRBV4-1 and J is TRBJ2-1, with a tentative D call TRBD1 (6 bases). Germline lookup yields CDR1 MGHRA and CDR2 YSYEKL. The CDR3 runs to 14 residues. Trimming removed 5 bases from V and 6 bases from J, with 14 bases in between.